Shown below are 32 T cell receptor beta chains from a single sample sequenced in a study of spatial heterogeneity in lung cancer. Time point described: blood at routine non-recurrence follow-up after resection. Tumor, nontumor lung or frozen PBMC supplied whole RNA that was sequenced unsorted. TCRdb reprocessed the 5' RACE reads via MiXCR and lists one record per CDR3 protein. The table lists around 110,000 distinct CDR3 sequences, approximately 12% of them singletons, with roughly 15% in the top ten. The sequenced sample was PBMCs, obtained at follow-up. The source of these receptors is a male donor with early-stage non-small cell lung cancer.

This clonotype was seen ten or more times. CDR3 sequence (DNA): TGCGCCAGCAGCTTGGGGGGACTCCCCTCCGATACGCAGTATTTT. This encodes CASSLGGLPSDTQYF. The chain carries TRBV5-1 and TRBJ2-3; possible D gene TRBD2, 6 bases. The CDR3 is 15 residues long. Deletions cut 0 bases from V and 6 bases from J, with 14 bases between. CDR1 SGHRS and CDR2 YFSETQ come from the germline V gene.

This clonotype was detected many times. The rearrangement links TRBV29-1 to TRBJ2-3; perhaps TRBD1 as D (5 bases). The V and J ends lost 2 bases and 4 bases respectively, with 10 bases between them. CDR1 and CDR2 (germline): SQVTM, ANQGSEA. The CDR3 is made up of 13 amino acids. The CDR3 region is CSVEKGSADTQYF. The CDR3 DNA reads as TGCAGCGTTGAAAAGGGGTCGGCAGATACGCAGTATTTT.

V usage is TRBV7-6 and J usage is TRBJ2-3; possibly TRBD1 for D (5 bases). The CDR3 is made up of 15 amino acids. V lost 3 bases, J lost 0 bases, and 10 bases lay in between. The germline CDR1 and CDR2 sequences are SGHVS and FNYEAQ. The CDR3 spells CASSFAGYSTDTQYF. The DNA for the CDR3 is TGTGCCAGCAGCTTTGCAGGGTATAGCACAGATACGCAGTATTTT.

In its sample, this clonotype was seen many times. This chain links TRBV28 with TRBJ2-5; possible D gene TRBD1, 6 bases. CDR3 length: 14 residues. Germline V CDR1 and CDR2: MDHEN, SYDVKM. V lost 2 bases and J lost 5, with 12 bases in between. The CDR3 loop reads CASSLGGFVETQYF. CDR3 DNA: TGTGCCAGCAGTTTAGGGGGCTTTGTGGAGACCCAGTACTTC. The full variable domain, in which reference TRBV28 and TRBJ2-5 provide the parts outside the CDR3, is DVKVTQSSRYLVKRTGEKVFLECVQDMDHENMFWYRQDPGLGLRLIYFSYDVKMKEKGDIPEGYSVSREKKERFSLILESASTNQTSMYLCASSLGGFVETQYFGPGTRLLVL.

Concerning this clonotype itself: A much bigger clone sits one base away, suggesting this may be a read error. V and J are TRBV10-3 and TRBJ2-3; no clear D. The CDR3 totals 16 residues. V lost 4 bases and J 1 base, leaving 15 bases between the germline ends. Germline V gene sequence: CDR1 ENHRY, CDR2 SYGVKD. CDR3 DNA sequence: TGTGCCATCAGTGGACCTAAGGAGACGGGCACAGATACGCAGTATTTT. Protein product: CAISGPKETGTDTQYF.

This clonotype has just a few counts. This rearrangement joins TRBV9 to TRBJ2-2, with 10 nucleotides matching TRBD1. The CDR3 is made up of 14 amino acids. Germline V gives CDR1 SGDLS, CDR2 YYNGEE. After removal of 7 bases from V and 3 bases from J, the junction contained 3 bases not matched to a gene. CDR3: CASRGTGDTGELFF. The CDR3 DNA sequence: TGTGCCAGCCGAGGGACAGGGGACACCGGGGAGCTGTTTTTT.

The V and J genes are TRBV27 and TRBJ2-1; 9 nucleotides line up with TRBD2. J was trimmed by 3 bases and V by 0 bases; bases with no gene match: 9. This CDR3 has 18 amino acids. Germline V gene sequence: CDR1 MNHEY, CDR2 SMNVEV (reference sequence). The CDR3 DNA reads as TGTGCCAGCAGTTTATCTAGCGGGGGATCTCTACTCTACAATGAGCAGTTCTTC. Amino acid sequence: CASSLSSGGSLLYNEQFF.

A few counts support this clonotype. The chain links TRBV20-1 to TRBJ2-3, with D perhaps TRBD2 (5 bases). Germline V gene sequence: CDR1 DFQATT, CDR2 SNEGSKA (reference sequence). The CDR3 is made up of 13 amino acids. Trimming took 1 base from V and 4 from J, leaving 9 bases between them. CDR3 sequence reads: CSARASPPDTQYF. CDR3 in DNA: TGCAGTGCTAGAGCTAGCCCCCCAGATACGCAGTATTTT.

This clonotype was observed a few times. The CDR3 here is CASRTLGGTDTQYF. CDR3 in DNA: TGTGCCAGCAGGACACTAGGGGGCACAGATACGCAGTATTTT. The V call is TRBV6-5, the J call TRBJ2-3; D tentatively reads TRBD1 or TRBD2 (5 bases each). Germline CDR1 MNHEY, CDR2 SVGAGI. V lost 6 bases, J lost 1 base, and 11 bases lay in between. The CDR3 sequence is 14 residues long.

The sample holds a few counts of this clonotype. The rearrangement links TRBV27 to TRBJ1-1; D is uncertain. The V end lost 3 bases, the J end lost 2 bases, and 10 bases lay between the germline ends. The CDR3 has 14 residues. Germline lookup yields CDR1 MNHEY and CDR2 SMNVEV (reference sequence). CDR3 region: CASSFSGFNTEAFF. DNA of the CDR3: TGTGCCAGCAGTTTTTCGGGGTTTAACACTGAAGCTTTCTTT.

CDR3 DNA sequence: TGCGCCAGCAGCTTCGGCCATCAAAGGGAGACCCAGTACTTC. It codes for CASSFGHQRETQYF. The chain uses TRBV5-1 and TRBJ2-5; no clear D gene. V gave up 2 bases and J gave up 5 bases, with 13 bases separating them. The CDR3 contains 14 residues. Germline loops: CDR1 SGHRS, CDR2 YFSETQ.

This chain connects TRBV20-1 to TRBJ1-1, with TRBD1 matching 8 bases. Germline V gene lookup returns CDR1 DFQATT and CDR2 SNEGSKA (reference sequence). With V trimmed by 6 bases and J by 9 bases, 12 bases remained unmatched. The CDR3 spans 13 residues. The CDR3 loop is CSASKQGGDQAFF. The CDR3 region has the DNA TGCAGTGCCTCTAAACAGGGGGGCGATCAAGCTTTCTTT.

This clonotype was picked up one time. V usage is TRBV12-3 or TRBV12-4 and J usage is TRBJ1-3, with D maybe TRBD1 (6 bases). This CDR3 comprises 16 residues. Trimming removed 5 bases from V and 0 bases from J, with 14 bases in between. For the CDR3, the DNA is TGTGCCAGCAGTGACGGGGGCCTAAGCTCTGGAAACACCATATATTTT. It yields the protein CASSDGGLSSGNTIYF.

The CDR3 protein is CSADPQGASYEQYF. The CDR3 DNA is TGCAGTGCTGACCCCCAGGGGGCCTCCTACGAGCAGTACTTC. This rearrangement joins TRBV20-1 to TRBJ2-7, with TRBD1 matching 8 bases. The germline gives CDR1 DFQATT, CDR2 SNEGSKA (reference sequence). V lost 5 bases to trimming and J lost 0 bases; unmatched junction nucleotides: 6. This CDR3 region has 14 residues.

Many counts were recorded for this clonotype. This chain joins TRBV18 and TRBJ1-5; D uncertain. With 3 bases removed from V and 6 bases from J, the gap between germline ends came to 21 bases. The CDR3 consists of 17 residues. CDR1 is KGHSH and CDR2 is LQKENI in the germline V gene. The CDR3 DNA is TGTGCCAGCTCACCTCTTCCGGGAGCCACAGAGGGTCAGCCCCAGCATTTT. This translates into CASSPLPGATEGQPQHF.

This clonotype was seen a handful of times. This chain uses TRBV5-6 with TRBJ2-3; 11 nucleotides agree with TRBD1. CDR1 and CDR2 from the germline V gene are SGHDT and YYEEEE. V lost 2 bases, J lost 6 bases, and 8 bases stayed unmatched. The CDR3 is 16 amino acids. In DNA, the CDR3 is TGTGCCAGCAGCTTACCCCGGACAGGGGGCAGGGATACGCAGTATTTT. Protein sequence: CASSLPRTGGRDTQYF.

The chain joins TRBV7-3 to TRBJ1-1; maybe TRBD1 (5 bases). Germline assignment: CDR1 SGHTA and CDR2 FQGTGA. The CDR3 has 15 amino acids. V gave up 0 bases and J gave up 10 bases, with 18 bases separating them. In DNA form, the CDR3 reads TGTGCCAGCAGCTTAACGGTTACAGGCCGGGCGTCAGCTTTCTTT. It encodes CASSLTVTGRASAFF.

This chain joins TRBV7-9 and TRBJ2-3, with a tentative D call TRBD2 (6 bases). This CDR3 contains 15 residues. The V gene's germline CDR1 is SEHNR and CDR2 FQNEAQ (reference sequence). V was cut by 1 base and J by 2 bases, with 10 bases left in between. CDR3 sequence (DNA): TGTGCCAGCAGCTTAGTCGGCGGGGACACAGATACGCAGTATTTT. This codes for CASSLVGGDTDTQYF.

This clonotype was detected many times. The V gene is TRBV28, the J gene TRBJ2-5, with 10 nucleotides matching TRBD2. The CDR3 sequence is 14 residues long. After removal of 7 bases from V and 5 bases from J, the junction contained 7 bases not matched to a gene. CDR1 and CDR2 (germline): MDHEN, SYDVKM. The CDR3: CASKQSGGDETQYF. CDR3 DNA sequence: TGTGCCAGCAAACAAAGCGGGGGGGATGAGACCCAGTACTTC. The full variable domain, in which reference TRBV28 and TRBJ2-5 provide the parts outside the CDR3, is DVKVTQSSRYLVKRTGEKVFLECVQDMDHENMFWYRQDPGLGLRLIYFSYDVKMKEKGDIPEGYSVSREKKERFSLILESASTNQTSMYLCASKQSGGDETQYFGPGTRLLVL.

This clonotype was detected many times. The chain recombines TRBV5-4 with TRBJ1-2, with D tentatively TRBD1 (6 bases). Between the trimmed V and J ends, which lost 5 bases and 8 bases, there was a span of 16 bases. Germline values: CDR1 SGHNT, CDR2 YYREEE (reference sequence). CDR3 size: 13 residues. In DNA form, the CDR3 reads TGTGCCAGCAGTTCGGGACAAGCGGGAGGCTACACCTTC. Its protein product is CASSSGQAGGYTF.

The J gene is TRBJ2-7, the V gene TRBV7-9, with D possibly matching TRBD2 (6 bases). Germline CDR1 reads SEHNR; CDR2 reads FQNEAQ (reference sequence). The CDR3 has 15 amino acids. V gave up 1 base and J gave up 5 bases, with 15 bases separating them. CDR3: CASSLGRGPVNEQYF. CDR3 DNA: TGTGCCAGCAGCTTAGGGAGGGGCCCGGTGAACGAGCAGTACTTC.

This clonotype came up a few times. The chain is built from TRBV3-1 and TRBJ2-1; D not resolved. Germline V gene lookup returns CDR1 LGHDT and CDR2 YNNKEL (reference sequence). The V gene lost 2 bases and the J gene lost 5 bases, with 10 bases spanning the gap. The CDR3 totals 14 residues. Here the CDR3 DNA reads TGTGCCAGCAGCCAACCCCTTGGGGACAATGAGCAGTTCTTC. It translates to CASSQPLGDNEQFF.

This clonotype appeared a few times. The chain is built from TRBV19 and TRBJ1-5, with 7 positions matching TRBD1. The CDR3 is 15 residues long. In germline, CDR1 is LNHDA, CDR2 SQIVND (reference sequence). Losses at the gene ends were 6 bases for V and 6 bases for J; bases not matched to a gene: 11. The CDR3 here is CASSPTGNTGQPQHF. The CDR3 coding sequence is TGTGCCAGTAGCCCGACAGGGAATACGGGTCAGCCCCAGCATTTT.

This clonotype was detected many times. The chain's CDR3 is CASSYGRGAETQYF. The CDR3, as DNA: TGTGCCAGCAGTTACGGGAGGGGGGCTGAGACCCAGTACTTC. This chain links TRBV6-5 with TRBJ2-5; tentative D call: TRBD2 (7 bases). The CDR3 totals 14 residues. V was shortened by 2 bases and J by 5 bases, with 12 bases between the two germline ends. The germline CDR1 and CDR2 sequences are MNHEY and SVGAGI.

This clonotype was seen repeatedly, ten times or more. The V call is TRBV24-1, the J call TRBJ1-1, with D unresolved. The CDR3 loop spans 13 amino acids. Trimming took off 6 bases at V and 1 base at J, with 8 bases between the two ends. The germline V gene has CDR1 KGHDR and CDR2 SFDVKD. CDR3 in DNA: TGTGCCACCAGTAGAACAGAGAACACTGAAGCTTTCTTT. Its protein is CATSRTENTEAFF.

This chain uses TRBV2 with TRBJ1-2; D not resolved. CDR3 length: 16 residues. Trimming left V 1 base short and J 2 bases short, with 14 bases between. Germline CDR1 SNHLY, CDR2 FYNNEI. The CDR3 is CASSEDMASGNYGYTF. The CDR3 nucleotides are TGTGCCAGCAGTGAAGATATGGCAAGTGGGAACTATGGCTACACCTTC.

The V gene is TRBV2, the J gene TRBJ2-5; 10 nucleotides line up with TRBD2. Germline CDR1 and CDR2: SNHLY and FYNNEI. The junction had 6 bases not matched to a gene; V was cut back by 0 bases and J by 2 bases. There are 17 residues in the CDR3. This CDR3 is CASSEALLAGAQETQYF. CDR3 DNA sequence: TGTGCCAGCAGTGAAGCGCTTCTAGCGGGGGCTCAAGAGACCCAGTACTTC. The complete variable domain, with remaining parts taken from reference TRBV2 and TRBJ2-5, reads EPEVTQTPSHQVTQMGQEVILRCVPISNHLYFYWYRQILGQKVEFLVSFYNNEISEKSEIFDDQFSVERPDGSNFTLKIRSTKLEDSAMYFCASSEALLAGAQETQYFGPGTRLLVL.

The V gene is TRBV6-2 or TRBV6-3, the J gene TRBJ1-4; perhaps TRBD1 as D (6 bases). Germline CDR1 MNHEY, CDR2 SVGEGT. The CDR3 contains 14 residues. V was cut by 2 bases and J by 5 bases, with 9 bases left in between. DNA for the CDR3: TGTGCCAGCAGTTACCCACAGGGAAATGAAAAACTGTTTTTT. It specifies CASSYPQGNEKLFF.

This clonotype was detected many times. Because it lacks the conserved phenylalanine or tryptophan at the end, this CDR3 is likely a read error. The limits of the CDR3 on the DNA are not certain, so only TCRdb's listed CDR3 is given. The gene calls are TRBV15 and TRBJ2-5; the table calls TRBD2, which could not be checked here. The CDR3 is made up of 11 amino acids, end residues included. Germline CDR1 LNHNV, CDR2 YYDKDF (reference sequence). The chain's CDR3 is CATSRAGTKFD.

This chain uses TRBV5-1 with TRBJ2-3; 7 bases fit TRBD2. J was trimmed by 4 bases and V by 4 bases; bases with no gene match: 12. The germline CDR1 and CDR2 sequences are SGHRS and YFSETQ. The CDR3 is made up of 16 amino acids. This chain's CDR3 is CASSPDPAGMADTQYF. In DNA form, the CDR3 reads TGCGCCAGCAGCCCGGATCCAGCGGGGATGGCAGATACGCAGTATTTT.

This clonotype was recorded a few times. The gene calls are TRBV7-8 and TRBJ2-3; 8 nucleotides agree with TRBD2. Germline CDR1 and CDR2: SGHVS and FQNEAQ. The CDR3 is 15 residues long. After removal of 1 base from V and 9 bases from J, the junction contained 9 bases not matched to a gene. CDR3 sequence (DNA): TGTGCCAGCAGCTTAGGGGAAGGTGGCGGGAGGACGCAGTATTTT. This sequence encodes CASSLGEGGGRTQYF. The whole variable domain, remainder taken from reference TRBV7-8 and TRBJ2-3, is GAGVSQSPRYKVAKRGQDVALRCDPISGHVSLFWYQQALGQGPEFLTYFQNEAQLDKSGLPSDRFFAERPEGSVSTLKIQRTQQEDSAVYLCASSLGEGGGRTQYFGPGTRLTVL.

This clonotype has a count of ten or more. V usage is TRBV15 and J usage is TRBJ1-5, with D hard to call. V was clipped by 0 bases and J by 7 bases, with 10 bases between them. In germline, CDR1 is LNHNV, CDR2 YYDKDF (reference sequence). This CDR3 contains 14 residues. The CDR3 nucleotides read TGTGCCACCAGCAGAGAACCGTCCAGGCAGCCCCAGCATTTT. Amino acids: CATSREPSRQPQHF.